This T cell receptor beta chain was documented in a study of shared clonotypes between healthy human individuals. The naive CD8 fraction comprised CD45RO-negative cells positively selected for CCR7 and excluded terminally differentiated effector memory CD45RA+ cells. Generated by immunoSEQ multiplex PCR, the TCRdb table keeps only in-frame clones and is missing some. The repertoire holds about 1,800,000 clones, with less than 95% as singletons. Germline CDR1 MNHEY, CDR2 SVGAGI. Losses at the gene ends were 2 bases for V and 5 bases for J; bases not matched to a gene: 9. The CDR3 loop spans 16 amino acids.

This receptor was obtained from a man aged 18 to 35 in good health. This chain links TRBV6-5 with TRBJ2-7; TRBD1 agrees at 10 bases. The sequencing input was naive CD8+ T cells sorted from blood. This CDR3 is CASSYGGQGEWNEQYF. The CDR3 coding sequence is TGTGCCAGCAGTTACGGCGGACAGGGGGAGTGGAACGAGCAGTACTTC.